The 19 T cell receptor beta chains reported below all come from one sample, sequenced in a study of regulatory T cells in long-lasting Graves disease. Time point defined: persistent/refractory GD, antithyroid drugs over 5 years with positive TRAb. There was RNA extracted from PBMCs, and the TCR library was made from it. Building of the TCR beta libraries involved iRepertoire HTBI primers and Arm-PCR of CDR3 regions. TCRdb re-called the multiplex PCR reads through MiXCR, storing one row per CDR3 protein. The data contain 700,000 or so distinct CDR3 sequences, 25% to 35% of them singletons. The sequences come from peripheral blood mononuclear cells (PBMCs), collected when the disease was refractory, from a patient treated with antithyroid drugs. These TCRs come from a female donor with Graves disease.

Concerning this clonotype itself: A read error is possible here, since a much larger clone lies one base away. In DNA, the CDR3 is TGTGCCGGCGTCAACAGGCGGAACACTGAAGCTTTCTTT. This translates into CAGVNRRNTEAFF. V usage is TRBV12-3 or TRBV12-4 and J usage is TRBJ1-1; D is perhaps TRBD1 (5 bases). With 11 bases removed from V and 1 base from J, the gap between germline ends came to 14 bases. The CDR3 totals 13 residues.

This CDR3 is CASREQGFDNQPQHF. The CDR3 bases are TGTGCCAGCAGGGAACAGGGATTTGACAATCAGCCCCAGCATTTT. The chain uses TRBV6-2 or TRBV6-3 and TRBJ1-5; D perhaps matches TRBD1 (6 bases). Trimming removed 6 bases at V and 3 bases at J, with 15 bases between. The CDR3 is made up of 15 amino acids. Germline CDR1 MNHEY, CDR2 SVGEGT.

This clonotype was observed a few times. The rearrangement joins TRBV14 to TRBJ1-4, with no clear D. Trimming stripped 1 base from V and 8 bases from J, with 5 bases between. Germline loops: CDR1 SGHDN, CDR2 FVKESK. The CDR3 sequence is 12 residues long. The CDR3: CASSQGREKLFF. CDR3 coding DNA: TGTGCCAGCAGCCAAGGCAGGGAAAAACTGTTTTTT.

This clonotype was counted a few times. The chain carries TRBV15 and TRBJ1-3; possibly TRBD1 for D (5 bases). Germline CDR1 and CDR2: LNHNV and YYDKDF (reference sequence). With 0 bases removed from V and 4 bases from J, the gap between germline ends came to 13 bases. The CDR3 is 16 amino acids. In DNA form, the CDR3 reads TGTGCCACCAGCAGAGAGGGGGGTATGGGAGGAAACACCATATATTTT. Encoded protein: CATSREGGMGGNTIYF.

This clonotype has a handful of counts. This rearrangement joins TRBV5-1 to TRBJ2-7; tentatively, D is TRBD1 (5 bases). Germline values: CDR1 SGHRS, CDR2 YFSETQ. The CDR3 loop spans 14 amino acids. Trimming pared 0 bases from V and 2 bases from J, leaving 9 bases between. The CDR3: CASSLGAGTYEQYF. CDR3 sequence (DNA): TGCGCCAGCAGCTTGGGGGCAGGGACCTACGAGCAGTACTTC.

This clonotype was seen a handful of times. The chain couples TRBV5-1 to TRBJ2-7; D unresolved. Trimming took off 3 bases at V and 2 bases at J, with 9 bases between the two ends. The CDR3 is 13 amino acids. Germline CDR1 SGHRS, CDR2 YFSETQ. In DNA form, the CDR3 reads TGCGCCAGCAGCTGGGATTCACCCTACGAGCAGTACTTC. This encodes CASSWDSPYEQYF.

This chain uses TRBV20-1 with TRBJ1-2; no firm D call. CDR1 and CDR2 (germline): DFQATT, SNEGSKA (reference sequence). CDR3 length: 14 amino acids. V was clipped by 0 bases and J by 8 bases, with 16 bases between them. CDR3 coding DNA: TGCAGTGCTAGAGATACGGAGACCCGGGAAGGCTACACCTTC. Protein sequence: CSARDTETREGYTF.

As concerns this clonotype: This may stem from a read error, because a much larger clone lies one nucleotide away. The chain is built from TRBV27 and TRBJ1-1, with 12 bases that match TRBD1. Germline V CDR1 and CDR2: MNHEY, SMNVEV (reference sequence). The CDR3 is 15 residues long. CDR3 DNA: TGTGCCAGCAGTTTAGGGGGACAGGGGGCAACTGTAGCTTTCTTT. It encodes CASSLGGQGATVAFF.

The J gene is TRBJ1-1, the V gene TRBV12-3 or TRBV12-4; D gene ambiguous. The length of the CDR3 is 12 residues. Trimming shortened V by 5 bases and J by 0 bases, and 4 bases separated the two germline ends. CDR3: CASSHLNTEAFF. The DNA of the CDR3 is TGTGCCAGCAGTCATCTGAACACTGAAGCTTTCTTT.

This chain connects TRBV20-1 to TRBJ2-5, with 13 bases identical to TRBD2. Trimming removed 7 bases from V and 5 bases from J; junction bases left unmatched: 7. Germline lookup yields CDR1 DFQATT and CDR2 SNEGSKA (reference sequence). The CDR3 covers 14 residues. As DNA, the CDR3 is TGCAGTGTGGGGACTAGCGGGAATTTGGAGACCCAGTACTTC. Residues: CSVGTSGNLETQYF.

The rearrangement uses TRBV12-3 or TRBV12-4 and TRBJ2-7; 12 bases line up with TRBD1. The V gene end was trimmed by 4 bases and the J gene end by 7 bases; junction bases not matched to a gene: 5. The length of the CDR3 is 14 residues. The CDR3 here is CASSSGQGAWEQYF. The CDR3 DNA reads as TGTGCCAGCAGTTCGGGACAGGGGGCGTGGGAGCAGTACTTC.

There are a few counts of this clonotype. The chain joins TRBV20-1 to TRBJ1-2; 9 bases are shared with TRBD1. This CDR3 is built from 12 residues. CDR1 is DFQATT and CDR2 is SNEGSKA in the germline V gene (reference sequence). V lost 5 bases to trimming and J lost 4 bases; unmatched junction nucleotides: 2. The CDR3 coding sequence is TGCAGTGCTGGGACAGGGCCCTATGGCTACACCTTC. Translating it yields CSAGTGPYGYTF.

This clonotype was observed a few times. The chain recombines TRBV7-2 with TRBJ2-2, with 7 bases fitting TRBD2. V lost 4 bases to trimming and J lost 1 base; unmatched junction nucleotides: 3. The germline gives CDR1 SGHTA, CDR2 FQGNSA. The CDR3 loop spans 15 amino acids. Written as DNA, the CDR3 is TGTGCCAGCAGCTCGGCTAGCGGGAACACCGGGGAGCTGTTTTTT. It is translated as CASSSASGNTGELFF.

This clonotype appeared a few times. This chain uses TRBV20-1 with TRBJ1-2, with a tentative D call TRBD1 (6 bases). V was trimmed by 6 bases and J by 8 bases, leaving 19 bases between them. Germline CDR1 DFQATT, CDR2 SNEGSKA (reference sequence). This CDR3 comprises 13 residues. CDR3 loop: CSAIRPGGRGYTF. The CDR3 DNA sequence: TGCAGTGCCATCCGTCCGGGGGGCAGAGGCTACACCTTC.

The chain combines TRBV3-1 with TRBJ2-5; 10 bases are shared with TRBD1. The trim removed 3 bases at V and 5 bases at J, leaving 9 bases unmatched. Per the germline V gene, CDR1 is LGHDT and CDR2 is YNNKEL (reference sequence). The CDR3 is made up of 16 amino acids. CDR3 region: CASSHGTGTGVETQYF. Here the CDR3 DNA reads TGTGCCAGCAGCCACGGAACCGGGACAGGGGTGGAGACCCAGTACTTC.

The V and J genes are TRBV20-1 and TRBJ1-2, with D perhaps TRBD1 (5 bases). The germline V gene has CDR1 DFQATT and CDR2 SNEGSKA (reference sequence). The germline V and J ends were trimmed by 0 bases and 3 bases, with 11 bases remaining between them. The CDR3 totals 14 residues. CDR3 nucleotides: TGCAGTGCTAGAGATCCAGGGACGGACTATGGCTACACCTTC. As protein: CSARDPGTDYGYTF.

The table lists this clonotype with a few counts. A junction boundary mismatches the germline segment, possibly from a read error. The V gene is TRBV10-1, the J gene TRBJ1-1, with no clear D. This CDR3 spans 13 amino acids. Germline CDR1 and CDR2: WNHNN and SYGVQD (reference sequence). DNA for the CDR3: TGTGCCAGCAGTGAATATCCTAACACTGAAGCTTTCTTT. As protein: CASSEYPNTEAFF.

This clonotype occurred a few times. The chain recombines TRBV28 with TRBJ1-1; unclear D gene. V was pared by 2 bases and J by 6 bases, with 7 bases between. The germline CDR1 and CDR2 sequences are MDHEN and SYDVKM. The CDR3 contains 12 residues. CDR3: CASSLPWAEAFF. The CDR3, as DNA: TGTGCCAGCAGTTTACCGTGGGCTGAAGCTTTCTTT.

This clonotype was picked up many times. The V call is TRBV3-1, the J call TRBJ2-7; D not resolved. The CDR3 has 11 amino acids. Germline-derived CDR1 and CDR2 are LGHDT and YNNKEL (reference sequence). Deletions cut 4 bases from V and 5 bases from J, with 6 bases between. The CDR3 region is CASSPLDEQYF. The CDR3 nucleotides are TGTGCCAGCAGCCCCCTCGACGAGCAGTACTTC.